A selection of T cell receptor beta chains follows, all from one sample in a study of blood T cell repertoires in COVID-19. Method: immunoSEQ multiplex PCR; TCRdb's copy keeps in-frame clones and lacks some. Here the sample spans over 100,000 clones, roughly 85% being singletons. Sequenced sample: peripheral blood. Receptors were obtained from a man aged 35 to 55 with acute or convalescent COVID-19. CDR3s include the opening cysteine and the closing phenylalanine or tryptophan. A D gene is named only where the DNA matches it firmly. Some rows have no size entry. The others give once, few or many, or a class for an expanded clone.

clone_size j_call d_call v_call cdr3_nt cdr3_aa
- TRBJ1-2 TRBD1 TRBV14 TGTGCCAGCAGCCGAATGGGACAGGAGAACTATGGCTACACCTTC CASSRMGQENYGYTF
- TRBJ2-2 - TRBV6-2/TRBV6-3 TGTGCCAGCAGTGCGACAGTAAGGGACACCGGGGAGCTGTTTTTT CASSATVRDTGELFF
- TRBJ2-2 TRBD2 TRBV20-1 TGCAGTGCTAGTTCGGGACTAGCGGGAATCCTTACGAACACCGGGGAGCTGTTTTTT CSASSGLAGILTNTGELFF
- TRBJ2-1 TRBD2 TRBV9 TGTGCCAGCAGCGTGGGGTGGGGTTTGGGGACTAGCGGGAGATACAATGAGCAGTTCTTC CASSVGWGLGTSGRYNEQFF
once TRBJ2-6 - TRBV7-9 TGTGCCAGCAGCTCCTCCAGGTTTTCTGGGGCCAACGTCCTGACTTTC CASSSSRFSGANVLTF
- TRBJ2-2 - TRBV4-3 TGCGCCAGCAGCCAAGGGTCCTCAGTCACCGGGGAGCTGTTTTTT CASSQGSSVTGELFF
- TRBJ2-3 TRBD2 TRBV4-1 TGCGCCAGCAGCCAAGGCCCAGGGCTAGCGGGAGACACAGATACGCAGTATTTT CASSQGPGLAGDTDTQYF
- TRBJ1-5 TRBD1 TRBV7-3 TGTGCCAGCAGCTCCATGAGACAGGGTAGCAATCAGCCCCAGCATTTT CASSSMRQGSNQPQHF
few TRBJ2-2 TRBD2 TRBV15 TGTGCCACCAGCGGCTCCGGGACTGGACTAGCGGGAGCGAACACCGGGGAGCTGTTTTTT CATSGSGTGLAGANTGELFF
- TRBJ1-1 - TRBV7-9 TGTGCCAGCAGCTTAGTTCCTACTGAAGCTTTCTTT CASSLVPTEAFF
few TRBJ2-3 - TRBV4-1 TGCGCCAGCAGCCAACCAGGATACACAGATACGCAGTATTTT CASSQPGYTDTQYF
- TRBJ2-1 - TRBV13 TGTGCCAGCAGCTTCCCGACAGTTTACAATGAGCAGTTCTTC CASSFPTVYNEQFF
- TRBJ2-3 TRBD2 TRBV7-8 TGTGCCAGCAGCCCAGGGACTAGCGGGAGGGCCCTCGCAGATACGCAGTATTTT CASSPGTSGRALADTQYF
- TRBJ2-7 - TRBV29-1 TGCAGCGCGAAAAGGAGGCAGGCAAGCTCCTACGAGCAGTACTTC CSAKRRQASSYEQYF
- TRBJ2-7 - TRBV2 TGTGCCAGCACAATGACTCCGCGGGGCGAGCAGTACTTC CASTMTPRGEQYF
- TRBJ1-2 TRBD1 TRBV29-1 TGCAGCGTTGAACGTGTGACAGGGTATGGCTACACCTTC CSVERVTGYGYTF
- TRBJ2-7 - TRBV27 TGTGCCAGCATTAACCTTAGGGGTGGCTCCTACGAGCAGTACTTC CASINLRGGSYEQYF
once TRBJ1-4 TRBD1 TRBV6-5 TGTGCCAGCAGTTACTCGACAGGGGGTGGCGAAAAACTGTTTTTT CASSYSTGGGEKLFF
- TRBJ2-7 TRBD2 TRBV7-9 TGTGCCAGCAGCTCGGGACTAGCGGGAATCTACGAGCAGTACTTC CASSSGLAGIYEQYF
- TRBJ1-6 - TRBV5-1 TGCGCCAGCAGCTTGGTACAGGGAAGTAATTCACCCCTCCACTTT CASSLVQGSNSPLHF
- TRBJ2-1 - TRBV7-2 TGTGCCAGCAGCTTAGCAGGGGGGGCGAGCAATGAGCAGTTCTTC CASSLAGGASNEQFF
once TRBJ2-2 - TRBV9 TGTGCCAGCAGCGCAAATAGAGGGGGAAACGGGGAGCTGTTTTTT CASSANRGGNGELFF
- TRBJ1-1 - TRBV2 TGTGCCAGCACTCTGGAGGGACGGCAGAACACTGAAGCTTTCTTT CASTLEGRQNTEAFF
- TRBJ2-1 - TRBV5-4 TGTGCCAGCAGCCCAGCGACAGCGAGCAATGAGCAGTTCTTC CASSPATASNEQFF
- TRBJ2-5 - TRBV15 TGTGCCACCAGCAGAGAAAGGCGAAGGCGGAACCAAGAGACCCAGTACTTC CATSRERRRRNQETQYF
- TRBJ2-1 - TRBV5-1 TGCGCCAGCAGCCTCCGGGACGGGAGTTGGGATGAGCAGTTCTTC CASSLRDGSWDEQFF
- TRBJ1-2 - TRBV6-5 TGTGCCAGCAGGTACGGGGCCATCGATGGCTACACCTTC CASRYGAIDGYTF
- TRBJ1-6 - TRBV11-2 TGTGCCAGCAGCTTAGCCTGGGGGCCCCCCTCCTTTAATTCACCCCTCCACTTT CASSLAWGPPSFNSPLHF
- TRBJ1-5 TRBD1 TRBV10-3 TGTGCCATCCGGGGACAGGAGAATCAGCCCCAGCATTTT CAIRGQENQPQHF
- TRBJ1-1 - TRBV19 TGTGCCAGTAGTATCGGGGGGTTGGAAGCTTTCTTT CASSIGGLEAFF
- TRBJ1-6 - TRBV7-2 TGTGCCAGCAGCTTAGTTTACCGGGATTCACCCCTCCACTTT CASSLVYRDSPLHF
- TRBJ1-1 - TRBV5-5 TGTGCCAGCAGCTTGTGGGGAGGCACTGAAGCTTTCTTT CASSLWGGTEAFF
few TRBJ1-3 - TRBV2 TGTGCCAGCAGGGGGACTGTAGGAAACACCATATATTTT CASRGTVGNTIYF
- TRBJ2-3 TRBD2 TRBV18 TGTGCCAGCCGGGAGGAGACGCAGTATTTT CASREETQYF
- TRBJ2-7 - TRBV10-3 TGTGCCATCAGTGACCCCGGAGGTTTGTACGAGCAGTACTTC CAISDPGGLYEQYF
- TRBJ2-2 TRBD2 TRBV5-1 TGCGCCAGCAGCCTGCCGGGACTAGCGCACACCGGGGAGCTGTTTTTT CASSLPGLAHTGELFF
- TRBJ2-3 - TRBV5-1 TGCGCCAGCAGCTTGGGTTCATACAGAGATACGCAGTATTTT CASSLGSYRDTQYF
- TRBJ2-1 TRBD1 TRBV2 TGTGCCAGCCATTGGGGACAGGGGGCGCGGAATGAGCAGTTCTTC CASHWGQGARNEQFF
- TRBJ1-3 TRBD1 TRBV2 TGTGCCAGCAGGCCGACAGGGATACCTGGAAACACCATATATTTT CASRPTGIPGNTIYF
- TRBJ1-2 TRBD1 TRBV4-3 TGCGCCAGCAGCCCATCCCCCCTGACAGGGGGGGACTATGGCTACACCTTC CASSPSPLTGGDYGYTF